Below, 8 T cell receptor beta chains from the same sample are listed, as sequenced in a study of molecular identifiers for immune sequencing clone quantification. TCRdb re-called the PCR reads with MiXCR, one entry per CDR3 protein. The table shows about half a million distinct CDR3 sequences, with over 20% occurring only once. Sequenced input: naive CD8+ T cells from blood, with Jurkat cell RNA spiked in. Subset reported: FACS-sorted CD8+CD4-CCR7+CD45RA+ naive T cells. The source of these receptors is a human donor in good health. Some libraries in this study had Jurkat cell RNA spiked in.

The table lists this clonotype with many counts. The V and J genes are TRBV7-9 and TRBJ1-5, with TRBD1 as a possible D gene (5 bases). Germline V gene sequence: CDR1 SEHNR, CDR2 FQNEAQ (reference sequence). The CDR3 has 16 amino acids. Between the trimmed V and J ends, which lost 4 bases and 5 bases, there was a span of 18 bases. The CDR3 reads CASSSALGGAHQPQHF. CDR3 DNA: TGTGCCAGCAGCTCCGCCCTGGGAGGGGCCCATCAGCCCCAGCATTTT.

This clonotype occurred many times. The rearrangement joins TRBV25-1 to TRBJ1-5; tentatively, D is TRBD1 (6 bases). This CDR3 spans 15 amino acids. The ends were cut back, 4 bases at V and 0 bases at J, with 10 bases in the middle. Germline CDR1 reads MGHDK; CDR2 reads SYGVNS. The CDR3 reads CASSGQDSSNQPQHF. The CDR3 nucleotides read TGTGCCAGCAGTGGGCAGGACAGTAGCAATCAGCCCCAGCATTTT.

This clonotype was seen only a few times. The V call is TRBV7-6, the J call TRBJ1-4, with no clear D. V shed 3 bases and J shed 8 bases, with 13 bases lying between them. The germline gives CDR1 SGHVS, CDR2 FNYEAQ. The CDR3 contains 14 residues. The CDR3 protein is CASSLDGRKEKLFF. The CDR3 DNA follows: TGTGCCAGCAGCTTGGACGGGCGGAAAGAAAAACTGTTTTTT.

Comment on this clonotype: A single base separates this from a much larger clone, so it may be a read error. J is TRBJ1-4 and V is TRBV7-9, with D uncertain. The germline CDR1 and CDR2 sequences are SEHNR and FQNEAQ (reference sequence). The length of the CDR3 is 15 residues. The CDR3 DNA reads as TGTACCAGCAGCTCGCCGGGCCCTAACGGTGAAAAACTGTTTTTT. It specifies CTSSSPGPNGEKLFF.

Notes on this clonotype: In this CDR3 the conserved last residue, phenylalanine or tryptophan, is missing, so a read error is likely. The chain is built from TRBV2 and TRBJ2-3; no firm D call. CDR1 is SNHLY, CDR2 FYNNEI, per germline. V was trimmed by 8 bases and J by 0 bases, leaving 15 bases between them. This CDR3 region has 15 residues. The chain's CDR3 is CASSSPSSSTDTQYC. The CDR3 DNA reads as TGTGCCAGCTCGTCTCCGTCTTCTAGCACAGATACGCAGTATTGT.

The CDR3 loop reads CASSTMGRGPDTQYF. The CDR3 nucleotides are TGTGCCAGCAGTACCATGGGCAGGGGCCCAGATACGCAGTATTTT. J is TRBJ2-3 and V is TRBV27; TRBD1 is a possible D gene (6 bases). CDR3 length equals 15 residues. V was clipped by 5 bases and J by 4 bases, with 16 bases between them. Germline values: CDR1 MNHEY, CDR2 SMNVEV (reference sequence).

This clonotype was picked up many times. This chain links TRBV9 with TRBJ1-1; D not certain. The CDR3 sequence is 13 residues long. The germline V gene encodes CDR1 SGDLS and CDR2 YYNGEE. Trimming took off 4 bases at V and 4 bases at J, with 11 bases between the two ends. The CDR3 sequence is CASSRTPGTEAFF. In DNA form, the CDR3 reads TGTGCCAGCAGCCGCACCCCCGGCACTGAAGCTTTCTTT. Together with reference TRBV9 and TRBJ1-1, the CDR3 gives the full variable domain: DSGVTQTPKHLITATGQRVTLRCSPRSGDLSVYWYQQSLDQGLQFLIQYYNGEERAKGNILERFSAQQFPDLHSELNLSSLELGDSALYFCASSRTPGTEAFFGQGTRLTVV.

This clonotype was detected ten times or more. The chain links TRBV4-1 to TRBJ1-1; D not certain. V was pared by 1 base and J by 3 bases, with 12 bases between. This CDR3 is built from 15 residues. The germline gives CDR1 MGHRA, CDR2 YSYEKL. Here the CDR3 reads CASSQVWAVDTEAFF. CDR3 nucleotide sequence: TGCGCCAGCAGCCAAGTTTGGGCCGTCGACACTGAAGCTTTCTTT.